These 24 T cell receptor beta chains were sequenced from one sample in a study of Tregs in tolerant kidney transplant recipients. Clones were read by immunoSEQ multiplex PCR, and TCRdb kept only the in-frame ones, dropping some. Of some 56,000 clones listed, roughly nine tenths are singletons. Related graft donors supplied nonmyeloablative bone marrow transplants, and mixed chimerism was transient. This sample comprised CD8+ T cells from blood (PBMCs), obtained 24 months after the transplant. The source is a human patient who received a combined kidney and bone marrow transplant. Some of the T cells may derive from the graft donor.

This chain connects TRBV9 to TRBJ2-5, with 7 positions matching TRBD2. The J segment lost 5 bases and the V segment lost 0 bases, leaving 10 bases of the junction unmatched. Germline values: CDR1 SGDLS, CDR2 YYNGEE. CDR3 length: 16 amino acids. CDR3 DNA: TGTGCCAGCAGCGTAGCCGACGCGGGAGTGGGTGAGACCCAGTACTTC. Encoded protein: CASSVADAGVGETQYF. The full variable domain, its missing parts supplied by reference TRBV9 and TRBJ2-5, is DSGVTQTPKHLITATGQRVTLRCSPRSGDLSVYWYQQSLDQGLQFLIQYYNGEERAKGNILERFSAQQFPDLHSELNLSSLELGDSALYFCASSVADAGVGETQYFGPGTRLLVL.

This chain joins TRBV29-1 and TRBJ2-5, with D perhaps TRBD1 (5 bases). V shed 5 bases and J shed 5 bases, with 18 bases lying between them. This CDR3 contains 14 residues. Germline V CDR1 and CDR2: SQVTM, ANQGSEA. CDR3: CSVPHPQGRETQYF. In DNA, the CDR3 is TGCAGCGTTCCCCACCCCCAGGGTCGCGAGACCCAGTACTTC. Full variable domain (missing parts from reference TRBV29-1 and TRBJ2-5): SAVISQKPSRDICQRGTSLTIQCQVDSQVTMMFWYRQQPGQSLTLIATANQGSEATYESGFVIDKFPISRPNLTFSTLTVSNMSPEDSSIYLCSVPHPQGRETQYFGPGTRLLVL.

This clone was counted only a few times. It is likely a read error: a sequence one base away is far more abundant. The chain combines TRBV6-1 with TRBJ1-2; the D gene is possibly TRBD1 (6 bases). This CDR3 is built from 17 residues. V was trimmed by 3 bases and J by 7 bases, leaving 24 bases between them. Germline CDR1 MNHNS, CDR2 SASEGT. CDR3 residues: CASSEGHGGSGDGGYTF. As DNA, the CDR3 is TGTGCCAGCAGTGAGGGTCATGGGGGCAGTGGAGACGGTGGCTACACCTTC.

The gene calls are TRBV12-5 and TRBJ2-7; D is perhaps TRBD2 (5 bases). CDR3 size: 15 residues. Germline values: CDR1 LGHNT, CDR2 FRNRAP. V dropped 3 bases and J dropped 11 bases, with 23 bases sitting between them. The CDR3 reads CASGFGESLGSTEYF. For the CDR3, the DNA is TGTGCTAGTGGTTTTGGGGAGAGTCTGGGTAGTACGGAGTACTTC.

The V gene is TRBV7-9, the J gene TRBJ1-4, with D unclear. The germline V gene encodes CDR1 SEHNR and CDR2 FQNEAQ (reference sequence). Trimming took off 5 bases at V and 0 bases at J, with 16 bases between the two ends. The CDR3 totals 17 residues. The CDR3 region is CASSSVLGGATNEKLFF. The CDR3 bases are TGTGCCAGCAGCAGCGTGTTGGGAGGAGCAACTAATGAAAAACTGTTTTTT.

This rearrangement joins TRBV27 to TRBJ1-3; TRBD1 is a possible D gene (5 bases). Germline loops: CDR1 MNHEY, CDR2 SMNVEV (reference sequence). Trimming removed 4 bases from V and 4 bases from J, with 14 bases in between. The CDR3 totals 15 residues. CDR3 protein: CASSSRGGRGNTIYF. DNA of the CDR3: TGTGCCAGCAGTTCCCGGGGGGGACGAGGAAACACCATATATTTT.

The V call is TRBV11-2, the J call TRBJ2-5; D possibly corresponds to TRBD2 (5 bases). The better agreement between TRBJ2-7 and the DNA end casts doubt on the J call. The CDR3 spans 13 residues. Germline assignment: CDR1 SGHAT and CDR2 FQNNGV. The CDR3 DNA sequence: TGTGCCAGCAGCGGGGTACCGGGGTACGAGCAGTACTTC. It encodes CASSGVPGYEQYF.

This clone was seen only once. The chain recombines TRBV2 with TRBJ2-3; D is unclear. Germline CDR1 is SNHLY and CDR2 is FYNNEI. This CDR3 has 13 amino acids. V was clipped by 2 bases and J by 4 bases, with 7 bases between them. The CDR3 spells CASSEPVADTQYF. In nucleotides, the CDR3 is TGTGCCAGCAGTGAACCAGTCGCAGATACGCAGTATTTT.

CDR3 nucleotides: TGTGCCAGCAGTCACATATCTGACAGGGGCAAAGAGCAGTACTTC. Translating it yields CASSHISDRGKEQYF. V and J are TRBV27 and TRBJ2-7; the match to TRBD1 covers 8 bases. Trimming took 5 bases from V and 7 from J; bases not matched to a gene: 13. The CDR3 consists of 15 residues. Per the germline V gene, CDR1 is MNHEY and CDR2 is SMNVEV (reference sequence).

This clone was observed once. The chain uses TRBV10-3 and TRBJ1-2; D is undetermined. CDR1 ENHRY and CDR2 SYGVKD come from the germline V gene. V shed 0 bases and J shed 4 bases, with 15 bases lying between them. The CDR3 is 16 residues long. In nucleotides, the CDR3 is TGTGCCATCAGTGAGTCAGCTAGCGGGGTAGCCTATGGCTACACCTTC. It specifies CAISESASGVAYGYTF.

As to this clone: This specimen includes other DNA sequences encoding the same CDR3. The J gene is TRBJ1-2, the V gene TRBV29-1, with D possibly being TRBD1 (6 bases). The CDR3 sequence is 12 residues long. Germline loops: CDR1 SQVTM, CDR2 ANQGSEA. Trimming removed 5 bases at V and 4 bases at J, with 11 bases between. CDR3 sequence: CSVPTGFYGYTF. CDR3 in DNA: TGCAGCGTTCCGACAGGATTCTATGGCTACACCTTC. The full variable domain, rest sourced from reference TRBV29-1 and TRBJ1-2, is SAVISQKPSRDICQRGTSLTIQCQVDSQVTMMFWYRQQPGQSLTLIATANQGSEATYESGFVIDKFPISRPNLTFSTLTVSNMSPEDSSIYLCSVPTGFYGYTFGSGTRLTVV.

V gene TRBV2 combines with J gene TRBJ1-1; D unresolved. CDR1 is SNHLY, CDR2 FYNNEI, per germline. V was cut by 5 bases and J by 5 bases, with 6 bases left in between. The CDR3 extends over 11 amino acids. CDR3 region: CASSTGTEAFF. In DNA, the CDR3 is TGTGCCAGCAGTACCGGGACTGAAGCTTTCTTT.

The chain combines TRBV19 with TRBJ2-7, with D tentatively TRBD1 (6 bases). From germline, CDR1 is LNHDA and CDR2 SQIVND (reference sequence). V was shortened by 4 bases and J by 3 bases, with 10 bases between the two germline ends. CDR3 length: 13 residues. Here the CDR3 reads CASSTGHLYEQYF. The CDR3 DNA reads TGTGCCAGTAGTACGGGACACCTCTACGAGCAGTACTTC. Together with reference TRBV19 and TRBJ2-7, the CDR3 gives the full variable domain: DGGITQSPKYLFRKEGQNVTLSCEQNLNHDAMYWYRQDPGQGLRLIYYSQIVNDFQKGDIAEGYSVSREKKESFPLTVTSAQKNPTAFYLCASSTGHLYEQYFGPGTRLTVT.

The J gene is TRBJ1-5, the V gene TRBV12-5; D remains unclear. The CDR3 loop spans 15 amino acids. Germline V CDR1 and CDR2: LGHNT, FRNRAP. Between the trimmed V and J ends, which lost 2 bases and 5 bases, there was a span of 13 bases. This CDR3 reads CASGLIYSWDQPQHF. In DNA form, the CDR3 reads TGTGCTAGTGGTTTGATTTACAGTTGGGATCAGCCCCAGCATTTT.

The chain has TRBV6-1 and TRBJ1-5; possibly TRBD1 for D (6 bases). The CDR3 extends over 15 amino acids. Germline V gene sequence: CDR1 MNHNS, CDR2 SASEGT. Trimming took off 4 bases at V and 2 bases at J, with 12 bases between the two ends. CDR3 sequence: CASSAFRGGNQPQHF. The CDR3 DNA follows: TGTGCCAGCAGTGCCTTCAGGGGAGGCAATCAGCCCCAGCATTTT.

This clone has only a few counts. This chain links TRBV19 with TRBJ1-3, with 7 bases matching TRBD1. Germline V gene data show CDR1 as LNHDA and CDR2 as SQIVND (reference sequence). The CDR3 covers 17 residues. The V gene end was trimmed by 5 bases and the J gene end by 0 bases; junction bases not matched to a gene: 10. The CDR3 spells CASSYRQGRNSGNTIYF. CDR3 in DNA: TGTGCCAGTAGTTACAGACAGGGCCGTAACTCTGGAAACACCATATATTTT.

Turning to this clone: The sample carries other DNA sequences with the same CDR3. This chain connects TRBV27 to TRBJ1-5; D not certain. The length of the CDR3 is 14 residues. Trimming left V 6 bases short and J 4 bases short, with 13 bases between. CDR1 MNHEY and CDR2 SMNVEV come from the germline V gene (reference sequence). The CDR3 region has the DNA TGTGCCAGCAGCAATCGGGGAAGAAATCAGCCCCAGCATTTT. Translating gives CASSNRGRNQPQHF.

This rearrangement joins TRBV9 to TRBJ2-1; TRBD2 aligns across 10 bases. The CDR3 extends over 18 amino acids. V trimming: 0 bases; J trimming: 2 bases; junction bases outside the gene matches: 8. CDR1 SGDLS and CDR2 YYNGEE come from the germline V gene. CDR3 sequence reads: CASSVVGSGRAPYNEQFF. The CDR3 DNA sequence: TGTGCCAGCAGCGTAGTTGGGAGCGGGAGGGCCCCCTACAATGAGCAGTTCTTC. Supplemented by reference TRBV9 and TRBJ2-1, the full variable domain reads DSGVTQTPKHLITATGQRVTLRCSPRSGDLSVYWYQQSLDQGLQFLIQYYNGEERAKGNILERFSAQQFPDLHSELNLSSLELGDSALYFCASSVVGSGRAPYNEQFFGPGTRLTVL.

The CDR3 reads CASSLAIRGSTDTQYF. The CDR3 nucleotides are TGTGCCAGCAGCTTAGCGATACGGGGAAGCACAGATACGCAGTATTTT. The chain links TRBV7-9 to TRBJ2-3, with a possible D match to TRBD2 (5 bases). CDR1 SEHNR and CDR2 FQNEAQ come from the germline V gene (reference sequence). Trimming removed 0 bases from V and 0 bases from J, with 10 bases in between. The CDR3 has 16 amino acids. Full variable domain (rest looked up from reference TRBV7-9 and TRBJ2-3): DTGVSQNPRHKITKRGQNVTFRCDPISEHNRLYWYRQTLGQGPEFLTYFQNEAQLEKSRLLSDRFSAERPKGSFSTLEIQRTEQGDSAMYLCASSLAIRGSTDTQYFGPGTRLTVL.

There are a few counts of this clone. V usage is TRBV15 and J usage is TRBJ2-3; the match to TRBD2 covers 10 bases. Unmatched junction bases numbered 1, after V lost 0 bases and J lost 4 bases. The CDR3 totals 15 residues. Germline V gives CDR1 LNHNV, CDR2 YYDKDF (reference sequence). CDR3 sequence: CATSRDTSGADTQYF. In DNA, the CDR3 is TGTGCCACCAGCAGAGATACTAGCGGGGCAGATACGCAGTATTTT.

The chain carries TRBV9 and TRBJ2-1; 10 nucleotides line up with TRBD2. In germline, CDR1 is SGDLS, CDR2 YYNGEE. The length of the CDR3 is 17 residues. V was clipped by 3 bases and J by 1 base; unmatched bases: 7. CDR3 sequence reads: CASSEYSGGGSYNEQFF. The CDR3 coding sequence is TGTGCCAGCAGCGAGTACAGCGGGGGGGGGTCCTACAATGAGCAGTTCTTC.

This chain connects TRBV7-8 to TRBJ2-7, with 8 bases aligning to TRBD2. V lost 1 base to trimming and J lost 2 bases; unmatched junction nucleotides: 7. Germline V gene lookup returns CDR1 SGHVS and CDR2 FQNEAQ. This CDR3 spans 16 amino acids. The CDR3 loop reads CASSLGASGSPYEQYF. CDR3 in DNA: TGTGCCAGCAGCTTAGGTGCTAGCGGGTCCCCCTACGAGCAGTACTTC.

The chain combines TRBV10-3 with TRBJ2-1; the match to TRBD2 covers 8 bases. The CDR3 is 15 residues long. V shed 0 bases and J 7 bases; nucleotides not matched to a gene: 5. Germline values: CDR1 ENHRY, CDR2 SYGVKD. CDR3 loop: CAISESEASGNEQFF. The DNA for the CDR3 is TGTGCCATCAGTGAGTCGGAGGCTAGCGGGAATGAGCAGTTCTTC.

CDR3 sequence (DNA): TGTGCCAGCACCATGACTCCCCCCGGCGAGCAGTACTTC. It codes for CASTMTPPGEQYF. The J gene is TRBJ2-7, the V gene TRBV5-6, with D unclear. Germline V gene sequence: CDR1 SGHDT, CDR2 YYEEEE. V shed 6 bases and J shed 6 bases, with 16 bases lying between them. The CDR3 contains 13 residues.